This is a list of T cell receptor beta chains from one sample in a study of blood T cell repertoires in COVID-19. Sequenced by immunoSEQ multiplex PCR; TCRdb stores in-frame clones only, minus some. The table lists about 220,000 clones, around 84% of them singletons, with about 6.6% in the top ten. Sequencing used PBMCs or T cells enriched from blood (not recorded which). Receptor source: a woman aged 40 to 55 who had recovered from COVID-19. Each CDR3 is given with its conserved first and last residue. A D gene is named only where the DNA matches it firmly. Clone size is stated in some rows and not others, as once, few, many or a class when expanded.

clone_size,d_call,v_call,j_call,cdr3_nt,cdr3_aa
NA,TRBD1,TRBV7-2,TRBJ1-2,TGTGCCAGCAGCCTTAGGACAGGGGACTATGGCTACACCTTC,CASSLRTGDYGYTF
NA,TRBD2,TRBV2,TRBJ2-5,TGTGCCAGCAGTGAGGTAGCGGGAGTGCAAGAGACCCAGTACTTC,CASSEVAGVQETQYF
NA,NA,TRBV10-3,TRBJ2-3,TGTGCCATCAGTGAGTGGACAGCCACAGATACGCAGTATTTT,CAISEWTATDTQYF
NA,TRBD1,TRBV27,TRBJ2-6,TGTGCCAGCAGCCCGGGACAGGGGATTGGAGGGGCCAACGTCCTGACTTTC,CASSPGQGIGGANVLTF
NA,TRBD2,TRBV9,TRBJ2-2,TGTGCCAGCAGCGCCACTAGCGGGAGGGCGGACGGGGAGCTGTTTTTT,CASSATSGRADGELFF
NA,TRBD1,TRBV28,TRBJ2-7,TGTGCCAGCCTCGGGACAGGGGGCTTCGAGCAGTACTTC,CASLGTGGFEQYF
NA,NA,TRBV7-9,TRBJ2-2,TGTGCCAGCAGCTTCCTCCTCACCGGGGAGCTGTTTTTT,CASSFLLTGELFF
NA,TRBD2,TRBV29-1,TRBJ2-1,TGCAGCGTTGATAGAGCGGGAGGGGGTGAGCAGTTCTTC,CSVDRAGGGEQFF
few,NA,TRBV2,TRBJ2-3,TGTGCCAGCAGTGAAGGGGCTAGCGTTTTCACAGATACGCAGTATTTT,CASSEGASVFTDTQYF
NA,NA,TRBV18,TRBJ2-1,TGTGCCAGCTCACCAGGACGGGGGTCCTACAATGAGCAGTTCTTC,CASSPGRGSYNEQFF
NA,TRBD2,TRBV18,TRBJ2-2,TGTGCCAGCCCAAGGCTAGCGGGAGATCTGAACACCGGGGAGCTGTTTTTT,CASPRLAGDLNTGELFF
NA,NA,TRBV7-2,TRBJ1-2,TGTGCCAGCAGTCCCGAGGTCAGCTATGGCTACACCTTC,CASSPEVSYGYTF
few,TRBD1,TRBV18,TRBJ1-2,TGTGCCAGCTCACCGGGACAGGGATTTGGCTACACCTTC,CASSPGQGFGYTF
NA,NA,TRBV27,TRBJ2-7,TGTGCCAGCAGTCCAACCGGGGGATACGAGCAGTACTTC,CASSPTGGYEQYF